This T cell receptor beta chain was found in a study of identical twins (dated by TCRdb to 2016 to 2018). Study-wide context: TCR alpha and beta repertoires from monozygotic twins, unrelated adults of various ages and cord blood were deep-sequenced to test whether fetal clonotypes persist. To rule out contamination, replicate twin experiments were performed at different times with different library preparation protocols.

Points the paper makes about the study in general: Recombination models systematically underestimated out-of-frame TCR alpha sharing in monozygotic twins but agreed with sharing between unrelated individuals. A weaker excess of twin sharing was found in beta out-of-frame sequences because the signal-to-noise ratio was lowered by fewer shared sequences. Fewer insertions were carried by abundant cord blood beta clonotypes, a similar but weaker trend appeared in young adult naive repertoires, and no such trend appeared in memory repertoires. Because the same donors could not be followed over many years, conclusions were based on cross-sectional statistical analysis. Compared with coincidental sharing between unrelated individuals, out-of-frame TCR alpha sequences shared between twins had an excess of sequences with low generation probability. Zero-insertion analyses could be partly confounded by invariant T cells such as MAIT and iNKT, although diverse VJ usage argued against such confounding for most clonotypes.

About this clonotype: The specificity of this receptor is unknown. Per-nucleotide qualities are absent, and no much larger clonotype sits a single base away.

Looking up the germline V gene (reference sequence) yields CDR1 SEHNR and CDR2 FQNEAQ. Trimming leaves V shorter by 2 bases and J shorter by 12 bases, with the junction holding 7 bases beyond the gene matches. The CDR3 measures 12 amino acids from cysteine to phenylalanine. The sequence is cut down to CDR3 DNA, 36 bases in frame from base 1. Every donor was a healthy Caucasian. The twin cohort consisted of three pairs of female monozygotic twins, all aged about 18 to 29 years. Positive isolation kits from Invitrogen were used to isolate the CD4+ and CD8+ T cell populations. Library generation was performed with 5' RACE. The run used an Illumina HiSeq 2000. A universal primer binding site was added through template switching, and the final cDNA carried a unique molecular identifier so that TCR cDNA molecules could be counted accurately. Specific primers in the conserved constant-segment region were used to synthesize first-strand cDNA for the TCR alpha and beta chains. To control for contamination, every cDNA library was double barcoded, receiving both a SMART-Mk sample barcode and Illumina barcodes. Two successive PCR steps introduced TruSeq adapter sequences along with Illumina sample barcodes. TCR alpha and beta cDNA libraries were sequenced on the Illumina HiSeq platform with custom primers. The published analysis was carried out like this. Unique molecular identifiers were extracted from raw reads with MiGEC, and CDR3 positions were determined with MiXCR. For each individual, recombination models were inferred using an EM algorithm with the repgenHMM and IGoR tools. The tcR package in R was used for shared clonotype analysis, with sharing normalized by the product of cloneset sizes. To study raw recombination free of thymic and clonal selection effects, out-of-frame nonproductive sequences were analyzed. TCRdb trimmed public reads at Q25 via fastp, called clones via MiXCR and kept in-frame beta chains. Rows matching on CDR3 protein sequence are summarized as one entry with the most common DNA and genes. TCRdb assigned the V and J calls; the authors' analysis was not used. The table for this sample lists about 460,000 distinct CDR3 sequences; approximately 15% of them were counted only once. The ten largest make up around 0.52% of the sample.

The same data also contributed to another study, on yellow fever vaccine responses in identical twins. The other study reports the following: The T cell response to vaccination in identical twins was reported by the authors to appear partly convergent and partly personalized. The study precisely tracked vaccine-responding T cell clones in identical twins.

This receptor was obtained from a woman aged 18-35 years in good health. The sample was CD4+ T cells sorted from blood. Rearrangement joined TRBV7-9 to TRBJ2-7, with 7 bases in between that match TRBD1. The nucleotide sequence reads TGTGCCAGCAGCTTAAATAGACAGGGTTGGTACTTC. Translated, this gives CASSLNRQGWYF.